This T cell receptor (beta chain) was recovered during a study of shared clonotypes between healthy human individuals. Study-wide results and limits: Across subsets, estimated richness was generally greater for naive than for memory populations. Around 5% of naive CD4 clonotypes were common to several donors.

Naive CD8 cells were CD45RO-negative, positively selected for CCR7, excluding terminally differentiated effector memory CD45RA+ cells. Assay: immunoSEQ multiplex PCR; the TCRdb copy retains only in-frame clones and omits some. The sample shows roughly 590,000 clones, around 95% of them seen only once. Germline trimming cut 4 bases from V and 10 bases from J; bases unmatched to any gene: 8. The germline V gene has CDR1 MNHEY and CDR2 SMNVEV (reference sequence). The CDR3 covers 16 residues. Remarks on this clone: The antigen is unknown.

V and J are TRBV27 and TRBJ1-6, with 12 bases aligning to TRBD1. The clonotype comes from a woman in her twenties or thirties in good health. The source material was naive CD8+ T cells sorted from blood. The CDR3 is CASSSGQGAAISPLHF. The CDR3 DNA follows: TGTGCCAGCAGTTCGGGACAGGGGGCGGCGATCTCACCCCTCCACTTT.